Here is one TCR beta chain with its context. Its antigen remains unknown. The sample is drawn from a study of OX40 agonist ivuxolimab in advanced cancers. Across the whole study: People who had prior anti-PD-1, anti-PD-L1 or anti-CTLA-4 therapy could take part, and 40% had some.

Here immunoSEQ multiplex PCR was the method, and the copy in TCRdb shows in-frame clones only, minus some. The table has some 91,000 clones, approximately 87% seen once. Notes on the study in general: There was clonal expansion of CD4+ and CD8+ blood T cells by week 6 at 0.1 to 3.0 mg/kg. Relative to CD4+, CD8+ T cells held more expanded clones on average.

Sequences were derived from CD4+ or CD8+ T cells sorted from blood, sampled in a trial of the OX40 agonist ivuxolimab. The sequence came from an adult with an advanced solid tumor such as melanoma, head and neck, liver or kidney cancer.

CDR3 region: CASRSRLGDYNEQFF. The CDR3 region has the DNA TGTGCCAGCAGATCGAGACTAGGGGACTACAATGAGCAGTTCTTC. This chain uses TRBV5-8 with TRBJ2-1, with D possibly being TRBD2 (6 bases). Germline values: CDR1 SGHTS, CDR2 YDEGEE. Trimming left V 5 bases short and J 3 bases short, with 15 bases between. The CDR3 extends over 15 amino acids. The entire variable domain, with the rest obtained from reference TRBV5-8 and TRBJ2-1, is as follows: EAGVTQSPTHLIKTRGQQATLRCSPISGHTSVYWYQQALGLGLQFLLWYDEGEERNRGNFPPRFSGRQFPNYSSELNVNALELEDSALYLCASRSRLGDYNEQFFGPGTRLTVL.